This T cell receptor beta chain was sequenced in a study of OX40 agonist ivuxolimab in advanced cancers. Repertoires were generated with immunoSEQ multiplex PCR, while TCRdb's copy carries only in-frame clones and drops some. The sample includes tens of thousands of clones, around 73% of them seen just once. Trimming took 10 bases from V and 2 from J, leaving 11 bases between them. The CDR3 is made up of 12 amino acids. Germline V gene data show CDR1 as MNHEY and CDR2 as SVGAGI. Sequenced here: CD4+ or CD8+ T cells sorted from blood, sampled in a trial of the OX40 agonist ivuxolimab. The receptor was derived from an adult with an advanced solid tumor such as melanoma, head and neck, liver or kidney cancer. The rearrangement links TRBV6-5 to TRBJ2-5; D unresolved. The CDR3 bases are TGTGCCACTACGGGTAATCAAGAGACCCAGTACTTC. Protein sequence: CATTGNQETQYF.